This T cell receptor beta chain was documented in a study of Graves' ophthalmopathy and Graves' hyperthyroidism. The authors amplified TCR beta CDR3 regions from RNA transcripts. HTBI-primed RT-PCR formed the first round, and a multiplex PCR formed the second. TCRdb recomputed calls from the multiplex PCR reads with MiXCR, one row per CDR3 protein. The sample has hundreds of thousands of distinct CDR3 sequences, 20% to 25% seen once. CDR1 and CDR2 (germline): DFQATT, SNEGSKA (reference sequence). This CDR3 is 15 amino acids long. J gave up 7 bases and V 0 bases, and 7 bases lay outside the gene matches. This clonotype appeared many times.

This chain links TRBV20-1 with TRBJ1-5; 9 nucleotides match TRBD1. Material for sequencing was peripheral blood. This TCR came from a woman aged 18-35 years with stable Graves' hyperthyroidism. Some clones in this sample may be carry-over from other donors' samples. The CDR3 spells CSARDSGQGNQPQHF. CDR3 DNA sequence: TGCAGTGCTAGAGATTCGGGACAGGGTAACCAGCCCCAGCATTTT.